The rows below give T cell receptor beta chains drawn from one sample of a study of blood T cell repertoires in COVID-19. Assay: immunoSEQ multiplex PCR; the TCRdb copy retains only in-frame clones and omits some. The repertoire holds hundreds of thousands of clones, with less than 90% as singletons. The sequencing input was peripheral blood. The receptors here all came from a woman aged 45-59 years with COVID-19, enrolled during active disease. CDR3s include the opening cysteine and the closing phenylalanine or tryptophan. Each record gives: J gene, D gene, V gene, clone size, CDR3 protein, CDR3 DNA. The D gene is left open where the match is weak. The size of a clone is reported for some rows only, either as once, few or many, or as a class for expanded clones.

TRBJ1-5 - TRBV3-1/TRBV3-2 - CASSSRVGNQPQHF TGTGCCAGCAGCTCTCGGGTCGGCAATCAGCCCCAGCATTTT
TRBJ1-2 TRBD1 TRBV4-1 - CASSQNRGGYGYTF TGCGCCAGCAGCCAGAACAGGGGCGGCTATGGCTACACCTTC
TRBJ2-7 TRBD1 TRBV30 - CAWSLQGNEQYF TGTGCCTGGAGTTTACAGGGGAACGAGCAGTACTTC
TRBJ2-1 TRBD2 TRBV5-1 - CASSLSSGGAYGEQFF TGCGCCAGCAGCTTGTCCAGCGGGGGGGCGTATGGTGAGCAGTTCTTC
TRBJ1-2 TRBD1 TRBV5-4 - CASSEFRGTGLSINGYTF TGTGCCAGCAGCGAATTCCGCGGGACAGGGCTGAGTATTAATGGCTACACCTTC
TRBJ2-1 TRBD1 TRBV11-3 once CASSWDSSQEQFF TGTGCCAGCAGCTGGGACAGTTCGCAAGAGCAGTTCTTC
TRBJ2-3 - TRBV9 - CASSVEPARGADTQYF TGTGCCAGCAGCGTAGAACCAGCGCGAGGCGCAGATACGCAGTATTTT
TRBJ2-7 - TRBV7-2 - CASSLRMGGANEQYF TGTGCCAGCAGCCTCCGTATGGGGGGGGCGAACGAGCAGTACTTC
TRBJ2-6 TRBD1 TRBV4-1 - CASSLTPGQGSAGANVLTF TGCGCCAGCAGCCTCACTCCGGGACAGGGTAGCGCTGGGGCCAACGTCCTGACTTTC
TRBJ1-5 - TRBV27 - CASSLRVEGNQPQHF TGTGCCAGCAGTTTGAGGGTGGAGGGCAATCAGCCCCAGCATTTT
TRBJ2-7 - TRBV29-1 - CSVSGFYEQYF TGCAGCGTGTCGGGTTTCTACGAGCAGTACTTC
TRBJ1-3 - TRBV3-1/TRBV3-2 - CASSTDGSSGNTIYF TGTGCCAGCAGCACGGACGGGAGCTCTGGAAACACCATATATTTT
TRBJ2-3 TRBD2 TRBV5-1 - CASSLRLAERTDTQYF TGCGCCAGCAGCCTACGGCTAGCGGAGCGCACAGATACGCAGTATTTT
TRBJ2-7 TRBD1 TRBV5-4 - CASSIQGAQGEQYF TGTGCCAGCAGCATACAGGGGGCACAGGGCGAGCAGTACTTC
TRBJ2-6 TRBD1 TRBV19 - CAISAGGSGANVLTF TGTGCCATTTCTGCAGGGGGATCTGGGGCCAACGTCCTGACTTTC
TRBJ2-7 TRBD1 TRBV7-6 - CASSRRQGSGYEQYF TGTGCCAGCAGCCGAAGACAGGGTTCAGGATACGAGCAGTACTTC
TRBJ2-2 TRBD2 TRBV5-4 - CASSVSGGNTGELFF TGTGCCAGCAGCGTTAGCGGGGGAAACACCGGGGAGCTGTTTTTT
TRBJ1-1 - TRBV7-9 - CASREGREEAFF TGTGCCAGCAGGGAGGGTAGGGAAGAGGCTTTCTTT
TRBJ2-3 TRBD2 TRBV30 - CAWSSLAGGPGDTQYF TGTGCCTGGAGTTCACTAGCGGGGGGGCCCGGGGATACGCAGTATTTT
TRBJ2-7 TRBD1 TRBV5-5 - CASSLGSTGGAGYEQYF TGTGCCAGCAGCTTGGGGTCCACAGGGGGCGCCGGGTACGAGCAGTACTTC
TRBJ1-5 - TRBV12-3/TRBV12-4 - CASSFGQPQHF TGTGCCAGCAGTTTCGGTCAGCCCCAGCATTTT
TRBJ2-5 TRBD1 TRBV28 - CASGQTGNRETQYF TGTGCCAGCGGGCAGACAGGGAATAGGGAGACCCAGTACTTC
TRBJ1-2 TRBD1 TRBV3-1/TRBV3-2 - CASSPSTGNGYTF TGTGCCAGCAGCCCCTCGACAGGGAACGGCTACACCTTC
TRBJ2-7 TRBD1 TRBV5-4 - CASSLEQGSYEQYF TGTGCCAGCAGCTTGGAACAGGGGTCCTACGAGCAGTACTTC
TRBJ1-2 - TRBV27 - CASSGSRGYTF TGTGCCAGCTCAGGGTCGCGGGGCTACACCTTC
TRBJ2-5 - TRBV6-5 - CASSHASHEYF TGTGCCAGCAGTCACGCGAGTCACGAGTACTTC
TRBJ2-2 TRBD2 TRBV30 once CAWSALAGAAGELFF TGTGCCTGGAGTGCATTAGCGGGAGCGGCCGGGGAGCTGTTTTTT
TRBJ1-5 - TRBV3-1/TRBV3-2 - CASGAGDQPQHF TGTGCCAGCGGGGCGGGGGATCAGCCCCAGCATTTT